The T cell receptor beta chain described here comes from a study of shared clonotypes between healthy human individuals. Some clones are missing from TCRdb's copy, which holds only in-frame ones; the method was immunoSEQ multiplex PCR. The data contain 650,000 to 750,000 clones, about three quarters of them singletons. Trimming removed 7 bases from V and 0 bases from J, with 12 bases in between. Germline CDR1 SGHDT, CDR2 YYEEEE. The CDR3 runs to 14 residues. What was sequenced was memory CD4+ T cells sorted from blood. As to subset: CD45RA-negative fraction. This chain uses TRBV5-6 with TRBJ2-3; D is ambiguous. This receptor was taken from a woman aged 25 to 39 in good health. The CDR3 bases are TGTGCCAGCGCTTCCTCCTCAAGCACAGATACGCAGTATTTT. Residues: CASASSSSTDTQYF.